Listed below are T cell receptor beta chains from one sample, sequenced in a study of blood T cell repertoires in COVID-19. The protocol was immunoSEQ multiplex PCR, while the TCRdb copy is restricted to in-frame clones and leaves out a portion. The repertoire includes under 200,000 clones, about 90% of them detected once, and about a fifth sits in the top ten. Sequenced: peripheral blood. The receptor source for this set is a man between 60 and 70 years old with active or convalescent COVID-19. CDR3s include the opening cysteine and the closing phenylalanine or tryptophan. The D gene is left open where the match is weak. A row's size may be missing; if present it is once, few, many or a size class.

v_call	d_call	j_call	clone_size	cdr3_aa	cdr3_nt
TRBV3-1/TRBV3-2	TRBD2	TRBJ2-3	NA	CASSQAFGAGKKGTDTQYF	TGTGCCAGCAGCCAAGCCTTTGGAGCGGGGAAAAAGGGCACAGATACGCAGTATTTT
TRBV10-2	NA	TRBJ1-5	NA	CASSGTSSNQPQHF	TGCGCCAGCAGTGGTACATCTAGCAATCAGCCCCAGCATTTT
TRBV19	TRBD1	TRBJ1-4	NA	CASSTQGAGEKLFF	TGTGCCAGTAGTACCCAGGGGGCTGGAGAAAAACTGTTTTTT
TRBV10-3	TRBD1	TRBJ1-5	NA	CATWGPTGRFNQPQHF	TGTGCCACCTGGGGGCCGACAGGGCGCTTCAATCAGCCCCAGCATTTT
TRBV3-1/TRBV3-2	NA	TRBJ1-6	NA	CASSQYGGNSPLHF	TGTGCCAGCAGCCAATATGGCGGTAATTCACCCCTCCACTTT
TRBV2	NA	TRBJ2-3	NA	CASTGPGADTQYF	TGTGCCAGCACAGGGCCCGGAGCAGATACGCAGTATTTT
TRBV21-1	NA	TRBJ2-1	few	CASNLPGLSTYNEQFF	TGTGCCAGCAATTTACCGGGTCTAAGCACCTACAATGAGCAGTTCTTC
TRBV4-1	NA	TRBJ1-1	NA	CASSPGDSTAFF	TGCGCCAGCAGCCCTGGTGACAGTACGGCTTTCTTT
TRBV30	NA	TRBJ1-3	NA	CAWSVQGNTIYF	TGTGCCTGGAGTGTGCAGGGAAACACCATATATTTT
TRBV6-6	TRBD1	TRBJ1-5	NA	CASSLRGGQGSGQPQHF	TGTGCCAGCAGTCTGAGAGGGGGACAGGGGTCGGGTCAGCCCCAGCATTTT
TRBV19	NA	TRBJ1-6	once	CASSIRLIQGVRSPLHF	TGTGCCAGTAGTATCCGCCTCATTCAGGGCGTCAGATCACCCCTCCACTTT
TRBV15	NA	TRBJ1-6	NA	CATSPRRALNSPLHF	TGTGCCACCAGCCCCCGGAGGGCCCTTAATTCACCCCTCCACTTT
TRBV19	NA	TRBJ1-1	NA	CASSWGHRGGEAFF	TGTGCCAGTAGTTGGGGACACCGCGGGGGAGAAGCTTTCTTT
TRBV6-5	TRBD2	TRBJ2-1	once	CASRTSGGPSWEQFF	TGTGCCAGCAGAACTAGCGGGGGCCCCTCTTGGGAGCAGTTCTTC
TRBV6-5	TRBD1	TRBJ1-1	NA	CASSYGDRGSEAFF	TGTGCCAGCAGTTACGGGGACAGGGGGTCTGAAGCTTTCTTT
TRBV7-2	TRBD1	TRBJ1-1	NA	CASSSGGRAEQIAFF	TGTGCCAGCAGCTCAGGGGGCAGGGCGGAACAGATAGCTTTCTTT
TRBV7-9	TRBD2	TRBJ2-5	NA	CASSSRLAGQETQYF	TGTGCCAGCAGCTCAAGACTAGCGGGGCAAGAGACCCAGTACTTC
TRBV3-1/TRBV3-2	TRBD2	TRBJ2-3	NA	CASSQVSGLGADTQYF	TGTGCCAGCAGCCAAGTTTCTGGACTAGGGGCAGATACGCAGTATTTT
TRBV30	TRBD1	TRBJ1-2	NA	CAWSVAGGAPNYGYTF	TGTGCCTGGAGTGTAGCAGGGGGCGCACCCAACTATGGCTACACCTTC
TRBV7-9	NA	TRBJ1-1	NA	CASSSGLVGGAFF	TGTGCCAGCAGCTCTGGACTGGTGGGGGGAGCTTTCTTT
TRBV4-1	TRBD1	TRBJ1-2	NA	CASRSGTGVWGYTF	TGCGCCAGCCGGTCCGGGACAGGGGTTTGGGGCTACACCTTC
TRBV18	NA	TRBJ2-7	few	CASSPVADEQYF	TGTGCCAGCTCACCAGTCGCGGACGAGCAGTACTTC
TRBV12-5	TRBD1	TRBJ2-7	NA	CASGSGTGWKAYEQYF	TGTGCTAGTGGTTCCGGGACAGGGTGGAAAGCCTACGAGCAGTACTTC
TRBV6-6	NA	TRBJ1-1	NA	CASSRVLSLTEAFF	TGTGCCAGCAGTCGGGTCCTATCACTCACTGAAGCTTTCTTT
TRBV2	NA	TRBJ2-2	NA	CASKRGVSSTGELFF	TGTGCCAGCAAAAGGGGCGTATCGAGCACCGGGGAGCTGTTTTTT
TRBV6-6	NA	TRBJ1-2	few	CASSYSTQGGGYTF	TGTGCCAGCAGTTACTCAACACAGGGCGGTGGCTACACCTTC
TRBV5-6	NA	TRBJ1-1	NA	CASSWRQMNTEAFF	TGTGCCAGCAGCTGGAGACAGATGAACACTGAAGCTTTCTTT
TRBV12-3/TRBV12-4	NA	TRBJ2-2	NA	CASSLSITGELFF	TGTGCCAGCAGTTTATCCATCACCGGGGAGCTGTTTTTT
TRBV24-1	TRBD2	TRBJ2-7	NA	CATSDSWTSGYEGQYF	TGTGCCACCAGTGACTCATGGACTAGCGGGTACGAAGGGCAGTACTTC
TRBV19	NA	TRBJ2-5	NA	CASSIKLAGAETQYF	TGTGCCAGTAGTATTAAGCTCGCAGGGGCAGAGACCCAGTACTTC
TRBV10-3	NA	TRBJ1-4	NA	CAIRPGEGEKLFF	TGTGCCATCCGGCCAGGGGAGGGGGAAAAACTGTTTTTT
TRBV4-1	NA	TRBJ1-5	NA	CASSQPPGETPQHF	TGCGCCAGCAGCCAACCGCCGGGAGAGACGCCCCAGCATTTT
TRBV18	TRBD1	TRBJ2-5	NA	CASSPAGGGETQYF	TGTGCCAGCTCACCAGCAGGGGGCGGCGAGACCCAGTACTTC
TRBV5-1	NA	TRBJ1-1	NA	CASSLAGNAEAFF	TGCGCCAGCAGCTTGGCAGGGAACGCTGAAGCTTTCTTT
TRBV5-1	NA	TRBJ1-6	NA	CASSLRGLDSPLHF	TGCGCCAGCAGCCTCAGGGGCCTGGACTCACCCCTCCACTTT
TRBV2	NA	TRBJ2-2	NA	CASSGSKGQGGELFF	TGTGCCAGCAGTGGGTCAAAGGGGCAGGGCGGGGAGCTGTTTTTT